The 2 T cell receptor beta chains in this list originate from one sample, sequenced in a study of beta chain features in type 1 diabetes. Expressed TCRB transcripts were sequenced because the isolated RNA had all been reverse transcribed beforehand. Some clones are missing from TCRdb's copy, which holds only in-frame ones; the method was immunoSEQ multiplex PCR. The data contain about 230,000 clones, about 10% of them singletons. The sequencing input was naive CD4+ T cells from blood. The receptors shown here come from a woman between 18 and 30 years old in good health.

This clone was recorded a few times. The chain recombines TRBV4-1 with TRBJ2-1, with TRBD2 identical over 13 bases. The trim removed 3 bases at V and 7 bases at J, leaving 6 bases unmatched. The germline V gene has CDR1 MGHRA and CDR2 YSYEKL. This CDR3 has 16 residues. The CDR3 spells CASSQILAGGLNEQFF. For the CDR3, the DNA is TGCGCCAGCAGCCAGATACTAGCGGGGGGGCTGAATGAGCAGTTCTTC.

The rearrangement joins TRBV19 to TRBJ1-2, with 9 bases lining up with TRBD1. Trimming took 1 base from V and 7 from J; bases not matched to a gene: 7. The CDR3 covers 15 residues. Germline values: CDR1 LNHDA, CDR2 SQIVND (reference sequence). In DNA, the CDR3 is TGTGCCAGTAGTATAGTCACAGGGGGCGGCGGTGGCTACACCTTC. It is translated as CASSIVTGGGGGYTF.